This passage covers 23 T cell receptor beta chains from one sample sequenced in a study of T cells after yellow fever vaccination. TCRdb independently ran MiXCR on the 5' RACE reads; one entry per CDR3 protein. The sample yields 100,000 to 150,000 distinct CDR3 sequences, more than 7.5% seen once. Specimen: CD8+ T cells sorted from PBMCs, collected on the day of the yellow fever booster vaccination. These receptors were obtained from a man aged 18 to 30 who received the YFV17D yellow fever vaccine.

V gene TRBV5-4 combines with J gene TRBJ2-7; maybe TRBD2 (5 bases). The germline V gene has CDR1 SGHNT and CDR2 YYREEE (reference sequence). Between the trimmed V and J ends, which lost 1 base and 7 bases, there was a span of 15 bases. CDR3 size: 14 residues. CDR3 residues: CASSLSPEVGEQYF. As DNA, the CDR3 is TGTGCCAGCAGCTTGTCTCCGGAGGTAGGGGAGCAGTACTTC.

This clonotype occurred many times. CDR3 amino acids: CSVEDPGQTNEQFF. CDR3 bases: TGCAGCGTTGAAGATCCAGGACAAACGAATGAGCAGTTCTTC. The rearrangement uses TRBV29-1 and TRBJ2-1, with TRBD1 as a possible D gene (5 bases). V gave up 0 bases and J gave up 7 bases, with 13 bases separating them. The CDR3 length is 14 residues. Germline assignment: CDR1 SQVTM and CDR2 ANQGSEA.

The gene calls are TRBV24-1 and TRBJ2-2; 12 positions match TRBD2. V lost 4 bases and J lost 7; bases outside the gene matches: 12. CDR3 size: 18 residues. Germline values: CDR1 KGHDR, CDR2 SFDVKD. The CDR3 DNA sequence: TGTGCCACCAGTGACCCGACAACTAGCGGGGGGTCGGGCGGGGAGCTGTTTTTT. Its protein product is CATSDPTTSGGSGGELFF.

The gene calls are TRBV12-3 or TRBV12-4 and TRBJ2-5; tentatively, D is TRBD1 or TRBD2 (6 bases each). The CDR3 covers 13 residues. V was shortened by 5 bases and J by 4 bases, with 11 bases between the two germline ends. The CDR3 bases are TGTGCCAGCAGTGGGGGGCCACTAGAGACCCAGTACTTC. The encoded protein is CASSGGPLETQYF.

This rearrangement joins TRBV3-1 to TRBJ1-1; D is unresolved. The germline V gene has CDR1 LGHDT and CDR2 YNNKEL (reference sequence). V was clipped by 0 bases and J by 6 bases, with 5 bases between them. There are 12 residues in the CDR3. CDR3 amino acids: CASSQDSPEAFF. In DNA form, the CDR3 reads TGTGCCAGCAGCCAAGACTCTCCTGAAGCTTTCTTT.

The table lists this clonotype with a few counts. This chain uses TRBV4-1 with TRBJ2-7; D may be TRBD1 (6 bases). From germline, CDR1 is MGHRA and CDR2 YSYEKL. The CDR3 runs 12 residues. V lost 5 bases and J 5 bases, leaving 10 bases between the germline ends. Here the CDR3 reads CASSNGGNEQYF. CDR3 nucleotides: TGCGCCAGCAGCAATGGGGGCAACGAGCAGTACTTC.

The table lists this clonotype with many counts. The V and J genes are TRBV5-1 and TRBJ2-1; 10 nucleotides match TRBD2. The ends lost 1 base at V and 8 bases at J; junction bases unmatched: 12. The CDR3 is 17 amino acids. Germline V gene data show CDR1 as SGHRS and CDR2 as YFSETQ. The CDR3 DNA reads as TGCGCCAGCAGCTTGAAGCCTAGCGGGGGCCTTTGGGATGAGCAGTTCTTC. Residues: CASSLKPSGGLWDEQFF.

In this sample, this clonotype turned up a few times. The V gene is TRBV30, the J gene TRBJ1-6; D not certain. From germline, CDR1 is GTSNPN and CDR2 SVGIG (reference sequence). Trimming shortened V by 3 bases and J by 9 bases, and 15 bases separated the two germline ends. This CDR3 has 14 residues. In nucleotides, the CDR3 is TGTGCCTGGAGCCTAGGAGTCAGTGGTTCACCCCTCCACTTT. Translated: CAWSLGVSGSPLHF.

This clonotype has a count of ten or more. V usage is TRBV4-1 and J usage is TRBJ2-1, with D possibly called TRBD1 or TRBD2 (6 bases each). The CDR3 totals 15 residues. Per the germline V gene, CDR1 is MGHRA and CDR2 is YSYEKL. The V end was cut by 8 bases, the J end by 5 bases, with 19 bases between. DNA of the CDR3: TGCGCCAGCGCCCTTTTCGGGGGCCCTGACAATGAGCAGTTCTTC. Its protein product is CASALFGGPDNEQFF.

This clonotype came up a few times. The CDR3 region is CASSFPGRSKETQYF. In nucleotides, the CDR3 is TGTGCCAGCAGTTTCCCCGGACGATCAAAAGAGACCCAGTACTTC. V and J are TRBV12-3 or TRBV12-4 and TRBJ2-5; D not certain. V was cut by 3 bases and J by 3 bases, with 14 bases left in between. There are 15 residues in the CDR3.

The chain carries TRBV7-3 and TRBJ2-3; 7 bases are a match to TRBD2. This CDR3 has 15 residues. The germline CDR1 and CDR2 sequences are SGHTA and FQGTGA. The J segment lost 8 bases and the V segment lost 3 bases, leaving 11 bases of the junction unmatched. The CDR3 DNA sequence: TGTGCCAGCAGCTTCAACGGGAGGACCTCTGGTACGCAGTATTTT. Translated, it gives CASSFNGRTSGTQYF.

In its sample, this clonotype was seen a few times. The V and J genes are TRBV13 and TRBJ2-3; D remains unclear. The V gene lost 4 bases and the J gene lost 1 base, with 18 bases spanning the gap. Germline V lookup: CDR1 PRHDT, CDR2 FYEKMQ (reference sequence). The CDR3 runs 17 residues. The CDR3 DNA is TGTGCCAGCAGCTACACGGGCTTTGATGTCGGCACAGATACGCAGTATTTT. It translates to CASSYTGFDVGTDTQYF.

The sample holds many counts of this clonotype. This chain connects TRBV12-3 or TRBV12-4 to TRBJ2-1, with TRBD2 identical over 12 bases. J gave up 8 bases and V 6 bases, and 20 bases lay outside the gene matches. This CDR3 comprises 19 residues. The CDR3 is CASRDWTSGETTVADEQFF. The CDR3 bases are TGTGCCAGCAGGGACTGGACTAGCGGGGAGACTACAGTTGCGGATGAGCAGTTCTTC.

The sample holds a few counts of this clonotype. CDR3 region: CASSELGGLAVKNEQFF. Here the CDR3 DNA reads TGTGCCAGCAGTGAGCTCGGAGGACTAGCGGTGAAAAATGAGCAGTTCTTC. The chain uses TRBV2 and TRBJ2-1; 10 bases are a match to TRBD2. Per germline, CDR1 SNHLY and CDR2 FYNNEI. V was clipped by 3 bases and J by 7 bases; unmatched bases: 12. The CDR3 runs to 17 residues. Full variable domain (remainder filled in from reference TRBV2 and TRBJ2-1): EPEVTQTPSHQVTQMGQEVILRCVPISNHLYFYWYRQILGQKVEFLVSFYNNEISEKSEIFDDQFSVERPDGSNFTLKIRSTKLEDSAMYFCASSELGGLAVKNEQFFGPGTRLTVL.

This clonotype has only a few counts. The chain links TRBV29-1 to TRBJ2-1, with D unresolved. Germline V gene lookup returns CDR1 SQVTM and CDR2 ANQGSEA. V dropped 0 bases and J dropped 4 bases, with 7 bases sitting between them. The length of the CDR3 is 13 residues. In DNA, the CDR3 is TGCAGCGTTGAAGAGGACGATTACAATGAGCAGTTCTTC. As protein: CSVEEDDYNEQFF.

This clonotype was seen at least ten times. This chain connects TRBV5-5 to TRBJ2-1, with TRBD2 matching over 7 bases. Germline V CDR1 and CDR2: SGHKS, YYEKEE (reference sequence). The CDR3 consists of 15 residues. V lost 6 bases and J lost 4; bases outside the gene matches: 10. Here the CDR3 DNA reads TGTGCCAGCAACTACCTGGGGGGGAGATACAATGAGCAGTTCTTC. The encoded protein is CASNYLGGRYNEQFF.

The J gene is TRBJ2-1, the V gene TRBV18, with D perhaps matching TRBD1 (6 bases). CDR3 length: 16 residues. From germline, CDR1 is KGHSH and CDR2 LQKENI. Trimming cost V 2 bases and J 8 bases, with 19 bases left between them. CDR3 region: CASSPVRQSRGDEQFF. Written as DNA, the CDR3 is TGTGCCAGCTCACCAGTACGCCAAAGCAGGGGAGATGAGCAGTTCTTC.

This clonotype has only a few counts. DNA for the CDR3: TGTGCCAGCAGCCAAGAGTTTGAGGGCGCTTACAATGAGCAGTTCTTC. Its translation is CASSQEFEGAYNEQFF. The chain employs TRBV14 and TRBJ2-1; D perhaps matches TRBD2 (5 bases). V lost 0 bases and J 4 bases, leaving 13 bases between the germline ends. The CDR3 spans 16 residues. CDR1 and CDR2 (germline): SGHDN, FVKESK.

This clonotype has just a few counts. The chain has TRBV2 and TRBJ1-1, with no clear D. Looked up from germline, CDR1 is SNHLY and CDR2 is FYNNEI. This CDR3 spans 16 amino acids. The V and J ends lost 6 bases and 0 bases respectively, with 17 bases between them. DNA for the CDR3: TGTGCCAGCAGACGATCGACACTATTAATGAACACTGAAGCTTTCTTT. Translating it yields CASRRSTLLMNTEAFF.

The chain is built from TRBV25-1 and TRBJ1-2; 10 bases are a match to TRBD1. CDR3 size: 16 residues. Germline CDR1 MGHDK, CDR2 SYGVNS. V lost 1 base and J lost 4; bases outside the gene matches: 6. DNA for the CDR3: TGTGCCAGCAGTGAATCCGGGACAGGGGATCTCTATGGCTACACCTTC. Translation: CASSESGTGDLYGYTF.

This clonotype was recorded a few times. This chain connects TRBV7-9 to TRBJ1-1; the D gene is possibly TRBD1 (6 bases). CDR1 SEHNR and CDR2 FQNEAQ come from the germline V gene (reference sequence). V shed 1 base and J shed 6 bases, with 12 bases lying between them. This CDR3 contains 14 residues. CDR3 region: CASSLVAGGAEAFF. CDR3 DNA: TGTGCCAGCAGCTTAGTCGCGGGGGGCGCTGAAGCTTTCTTT.

The sample holds a few counts of this clonotype. The V call is TRBV27, the J call TRBJ2-7; maybe TRBD1 (5 bases). Trimming stripped 6 bases from V and 2 bases from J, with 11 bases between. The CDR3 covers 13 residues. In germline, CDR1 is MNHEY, CDR2 SMNVEV (reference sequence). CDR3 in amino acids: CASSQGLAYEQYV. DNA of the CDR3: TGTGCCAGCAGCCAGGGCTTAGCCTACGAGCAGTACGTC.

This clonotype was observed a few times. The V gene is TRBV27, the J gene TRBJ1-1; possibly TRBD1 for D (6 bases). Trimming took off 2 bases at V and 11 bases at J, with 18 bases between the two ends. Per germline, CDR1 MNHEY and CDR2 SMNVEV (reference sequence). The CDR3 length is 14 residues. Written as DNA, the CDR3 is TGTGCCAGCAGTTTAGGAGGGGGTCGGTACGCGGCTTTCTTT. This encodes CASSLGGGRYAAFF.